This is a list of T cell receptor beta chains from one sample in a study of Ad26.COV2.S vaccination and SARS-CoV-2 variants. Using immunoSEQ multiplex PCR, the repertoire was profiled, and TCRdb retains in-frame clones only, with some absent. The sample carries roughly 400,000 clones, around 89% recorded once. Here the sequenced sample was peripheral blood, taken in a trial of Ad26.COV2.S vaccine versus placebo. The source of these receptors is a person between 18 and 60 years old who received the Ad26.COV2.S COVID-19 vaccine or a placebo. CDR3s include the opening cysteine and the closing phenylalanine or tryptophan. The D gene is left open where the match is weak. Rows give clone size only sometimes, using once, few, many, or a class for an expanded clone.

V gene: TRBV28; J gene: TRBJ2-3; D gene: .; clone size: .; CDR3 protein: CASSQTDTQYF; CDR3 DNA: TGTGCCAGCAGCCAGACAGATACGCAGTATTTT
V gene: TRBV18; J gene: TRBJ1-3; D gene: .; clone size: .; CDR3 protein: CASSPVPGRSTSGNTIYF; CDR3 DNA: TGTGCCAGCTCACCCGTCCCGGGACGGTCTACATCTGGAAACACCATATATTTT
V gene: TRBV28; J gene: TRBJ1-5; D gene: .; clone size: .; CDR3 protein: CASSPSNQPQHF; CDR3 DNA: TGTGCCAGCAGCCCTTCAAATCAGCCCCAGCATTTT
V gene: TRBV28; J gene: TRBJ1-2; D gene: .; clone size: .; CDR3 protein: CAVGDSRGYTF; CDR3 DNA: TGTGCCGTTGGGGACTCCCGCGGCTACACCTTC
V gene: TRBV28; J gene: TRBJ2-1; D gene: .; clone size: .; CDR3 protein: CASSEWGNEQFF; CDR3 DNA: TGTGCCAGCAGCGAATGGGGGAATGAGCAGTTCTTC
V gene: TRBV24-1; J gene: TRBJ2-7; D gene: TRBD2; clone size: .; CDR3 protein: CATSDGLAGGEQYF; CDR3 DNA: TGTGCCACCAGTGATGGACTAGCGGGAGGCGAGCAGTACTTC
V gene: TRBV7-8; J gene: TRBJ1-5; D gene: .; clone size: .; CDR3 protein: CASSFPGQQPQHF; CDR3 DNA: TGTGCCAGCAGCTTTCCGGGACAACAGCCCCAGCATTTT
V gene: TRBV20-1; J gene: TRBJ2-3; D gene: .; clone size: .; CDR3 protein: CSASGDTQYF; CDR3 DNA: TGCAGTGCTTCAGGGGATACGCAGTATTTT
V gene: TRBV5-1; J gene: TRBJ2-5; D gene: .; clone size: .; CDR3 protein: CASSSSRKETQYF; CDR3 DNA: TGCGCCAGCAGCTCGTCGCGGAAAGAGACCCAGTACTTC
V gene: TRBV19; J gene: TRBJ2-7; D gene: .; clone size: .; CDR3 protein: CASSIFKDYEQYF; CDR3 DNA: TGTGCCAGTAGTATCTTTAAGGACTACGAGCAGTACTTC
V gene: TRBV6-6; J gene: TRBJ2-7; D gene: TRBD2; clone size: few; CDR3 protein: CASSYTSGVSYEQYF; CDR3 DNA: TGTGCCAGCAGTTACACTAGCGGGGTATCCTACGAGCAGTACTTC
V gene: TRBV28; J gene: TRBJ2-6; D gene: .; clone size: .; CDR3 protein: CASSPPAWRTNSGANVLTF; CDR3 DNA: TGTGCCAGCAGCCCCCCCGCGTGGCGGACCAACTCTGGGGCCAACGTCCTGACTTTC
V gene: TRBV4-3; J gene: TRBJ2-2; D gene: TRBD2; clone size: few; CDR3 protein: CASSLAGKTSGELFF; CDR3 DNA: TGCGCCAGCAGCCTAGCGGGAAAGACCTCCGGGGAGCTGTTTTTT
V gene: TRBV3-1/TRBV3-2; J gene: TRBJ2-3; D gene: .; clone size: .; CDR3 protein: CASRSQGGGRADTQYF; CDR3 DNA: TGTGCCAGCAGAAGCCAAGGCGGCGGCAGGGCAGATACGCAGTATTTT
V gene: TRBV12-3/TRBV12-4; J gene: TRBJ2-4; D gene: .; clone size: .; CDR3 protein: CASSLDYGGIQYF; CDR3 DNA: TGTGCCAGCAGTTTAGACTACGGGGGCATTCAGTACTTC
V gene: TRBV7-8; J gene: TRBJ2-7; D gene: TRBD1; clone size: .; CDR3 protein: CASSWRQGPTYEQYF; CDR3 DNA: TGTGCCAGCAGCTGGAGACAGGGACCGACCTACGAGCAGTACTTC
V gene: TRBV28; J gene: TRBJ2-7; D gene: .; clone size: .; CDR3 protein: CASRGDVPYEQYF; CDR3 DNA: TGTGCCAGCAGGGGGGACGTTCCCTACGAGCAGTACTTC
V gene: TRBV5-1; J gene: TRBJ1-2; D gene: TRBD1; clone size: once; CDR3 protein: CASSPGQDHYGYTF; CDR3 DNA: TGCGCCAGCAGCCCCGGACAGGACCACTATGGCTACACCTTC
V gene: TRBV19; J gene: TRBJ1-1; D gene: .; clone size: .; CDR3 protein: CASRDLGMNTEAFF; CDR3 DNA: TGTGCCAGTAGGGATCTCGGGATGAACACTGAAGCTTTCTTT
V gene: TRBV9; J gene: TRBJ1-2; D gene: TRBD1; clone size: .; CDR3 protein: CASSANRGPIYGYTF; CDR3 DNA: TGTGCCAGCAGCGCAAACAGGGGCCCAATTTATGGCTACACCTTC
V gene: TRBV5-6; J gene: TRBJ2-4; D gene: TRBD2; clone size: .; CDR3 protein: CASSSGLAGVRNIQYF; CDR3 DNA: TGTGCCAGCAGCTCGGGCCTAGCGGGAGTTCGAAACATTCAGTACTTC
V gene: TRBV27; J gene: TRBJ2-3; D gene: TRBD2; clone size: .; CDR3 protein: CASSIMGLAGVTDTQYF; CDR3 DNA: TGTGCCAGCAGTATCATGGGACTAGCGGGAGTCACAGATACGCAGTATTTT
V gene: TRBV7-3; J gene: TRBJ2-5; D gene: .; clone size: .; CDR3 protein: CASSPGLAAGETQYF; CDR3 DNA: TGTGCCAGCAGCCCGGGCCTCGCCGCGGGGGAGACCCAGTACTTC
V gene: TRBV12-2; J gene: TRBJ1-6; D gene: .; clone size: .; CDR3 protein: CASRLASIRFHRGLDNSPLHF; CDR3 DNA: TGTGCAAGTCGCTTAGCGTCGATCAGGTTCCACAGGGGGCTGGATAATTCACCCCTCCACTTT
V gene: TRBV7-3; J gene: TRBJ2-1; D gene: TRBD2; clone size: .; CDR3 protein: CASNQGLAGPNEQFF; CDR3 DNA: TGTGCCAGCAATCAAGGACTAGCGGGCCCCAATGAGCAGTTCTTC